These 5 T cell receptor beta chains came from one sample sequenced in a study of post-analysis software for immune sequencing data. Study findings and constraints: TRBV5-6, TRBV5-1 and TRBV20-1 were among four or five TRBV segments more frequent in patients than controls.

Their recognized antigens are unknown. Every TCR beta cDNA library bore unique molecular identifiers. TCRdb re-called the PCR reads with MiXCR, one entry per CDR3 protein. Among a few hundred thousand distinct CDR3 sequences listed, around 40% were seen once. Sequenced sample: blood. Source of these receptors: a girl under 18 with multiple sclerosis.

This clonotype was observed at least ten times. J is TRBJ2-5 and V is TRBV29-1, with 8 bases aligning to TRBD2. Looked up from germline, CDR1 is SQVTM and CDR2 is ANQGSEA. The CDR3 runs 16 residues. V lost 7 bases, J lost 1 base, and 14 bases stayed unmatched. The CDR3 coding sequence is TGCAGCGGGGCCCAGCGGGAGAGTACCTTCCAAGAGACCCAGTACTTC. Protein product: CSGAQRESTFQETQYF. Combining the CDR3 with reference TRBV29-1 and TRBJ2-5 gives the whole variable domain SAVISQKPSRDICQRGTSLTIQCQVDSQVTMMFWYRQQPGQSLTLIATANQGSEATYESGFVIDKFPISRPNLTFSTLTVSNMSPEDSSIYLCSGAQRESTFQETQYFGPGTRLLVL.

The chain links TRBV14 to TRBJ2-1, with D perhaps TRBD2 (5 bases). Between the trimmed V and J ends, which lost 0 bases and 3 bases, there was a span of 18 bases. CDR3 length: 18 amino acids. Per the germline V gene, CDR1 is SGHDN and CDR2 is FVKESK. The CDR3 DNA is TGTGCCAGCAGCCAAGATATAACGCGAGCGGCTTTCTACAATGAGCAGTTCTTC. This codes for CASSQDITRAAFYNEQFF. The full variable domain, rest sourced from reference TRBV14 and TRBJ2-1, is EAGVTQFPSHSVIEKGQTVTLRCDPISGHDNLYWYRRVMGKEIKFLLHFVKESKQDESGMPNNRFLAERTGGTYSTLKVQPAELEDSGVYFCASSQDITRAAFYNEQFFGPGTRLTVL.

This chain joins TRBV3-1 and TRBJ2-1; 7 bases fit TRBD2. The length of the CDR3 is 15 residues. The germline CDR1 and CDR2 sequences are LGHDT and YNNKEL (reference sequence). The J segment lost 4 bases and the V segment lost 4 bases, leaving 7 bases of the junction unmatched. CDR3 in amino acids: CASSRGDYFYNEQFF. CDR3 sequence (DNA): TGTGCCAGCAGCCGGGGGGACTATTTTTACAATGAGCAGTTCTTC.

The sample holds a few counts of this clonotype. The V gene is TRBV12-3 or TRBV12-4, the J gene TRBJ2-5, with D tentatively TRBD1 or TRBD2 (5 bases each). The CDR3 runs 15 residues. The ends were cut back, 4 bases at V and 4 bases at J, with 16 bases in the middle. The CDR3 sequence is CASSSGAPGIETQYF. CDR3 DNA: TGTGCCAGCAGTTCTGGGGCGCCGGGAATAGAGACCCAGTACTTC.

J is TRBJ2-4 and V is TRBV6-2 or TRBV6-3; D uncertain. The DNA end is a closer match to TRBJ2-7, so the J assignment may be wrong. The CDR3 runs to 14 residues. CDR1 and CDR2 (germline): MNHEY, SVGEGT. The CDR3 sequence: CASSYLTELYEQYF. The DNA of the CDR3 is TGTGCCAGCAGTTACTTAACCGAACTATACGAGCAGTACTTC.